The clone carrying this T cell receptor beta chain appeared a few times. The sample is drawn from a study of cytomegalovirus exposure and HLA in healthy donors. Study-level background: There were approximately 400 genotyped donors. Of these, roughly 80% fell in the genetic ancestry cluster associated with self-reported Caucasian donors.

This CDR3 has 15 amino acids. Germline V lookup: CDR1 SGHRS, CDR2 YFSETQ. V was pared by 1 base and J by 5 bases, with 10 bases between. PCR amplification relied on 60 Vbeta primers (plus 13 Jbeta primers). Sequencing used immunoSEQ multiplex PCR; TCRdb keeps in-frame clones, though not all of them. The sample contains approximately 170,000 clones, 60% to 80% of which appear only once. The sequence was obtained from a man in his forties in good health and CMV-seronegative. Material: PBMCs. The rearrangement joins TRBV5-1 to TRBJ1-6, with D perhaps TRBD1 (5 bases). Written as DNA, the CDR3 is TGCGCCAGCAGCTTGCGGGGGTCGGATAATTCACCCCTCCACTTT. It translates to CASSLRGSDNSPLHF. Supplemented by reference TRBV5-1 and TRBJ1-6, the full variable domain reads KAGVTQTPRYLIKTRGQQVTLSCSPISGHRSVSWYQQTPGQGLQFLFEYFSETQRNKGNFPGRFSGRQFSNSRSEMNVSTLELGDSALYLCASSLRGSDNSPLHFGNGTRLTVT.